What follows are 21 T cell receptor beta chains derived from one specimen sequenced in a study of blood T cell repertoires in COVID-19. The protocol was immunoSEQ multiplex PCR, while the TCRdb copy is restricted to in-frame clones and leaves out a portion. The sample lists roughly 81,000 clones; around 82% were seen once. Sequenced sample: peripheral blood. Source of these receptors: a man aged 55 to 70 with acute or convalescent COVID-19.

Many counts were recorded for this clone. The rearrangement uses TRBV10-3 and TRBJ2-7; 10 nucleotides agree with TRBD1. The CDR3 has 15 residues. Germline V gene sequence: CDR1 ENHRY, CDR2 SYGVKD. The trim removed 6 bases at V and 2 bases at J, leaving 7 bases unmatched. CDR3 amino acids: CAISARQGATYEQYF. Here the CDR3 DNA reads TGTGCCATCAGCGCTAGACAGGGGGCAACCTACGAGCAGTACTTC.

V and J are TRBV2 and TRBJ2-2; D perhaps matches TRBD2 (5 bases). V lost 5 bases and J lost 6, with 10 bases in between. Germline CDR1 and CDR2: SNHLY and FYNNEI. The CDR3 length is 13 residues. CDR3 nucleotide sequence: TGTGCCAGCAGTCCGCTAGCTGCCGGGGAGCTGTTTTTT. Amino acids: CASSPLAAGELFF.

V gene TRBV2 combines with J gene TRBJ2-5; a possible D gene is TRBD1 (6 bases). V was shortened by 6 bases and J by 2 bases, with 16 bases between the two germline ends. This CDR3 is 15 amino acids long. Per the germline V gene, CDR1 is SNHLY and CDR2 is FYNNEI. In nucleotides, the CDR3 is TGTGCCAGCAGGGCTACCGGGACAAGACAAGAGACCCAGTACTTC. Translation gives CASRATGTRQETQYF.

This clone has only one observation. The chain combines TRBV27 with TRBJ2-5, with TRBD2 identical over 10 bases. In germline, CDR1 is MNHEY, CDR2 SMNVEV (reference sequence). This CDR3 has 16 amino acids. V shed 2 bases and J 2 bases; nucleotides not matched to a gene: 5. This CDR3 reads CASSLIGLAVQETQYF. The CDR3 DNA sequence: TGTGCCAGCAGTTTAATCGGACTAGCGGTTCAAGAGACCCAGTACTTC.

This chain uses TRBV6-5 with TRBJ2-4; D not resolved. CDR1 and CDR2 (germline): MNHEY, SVGAGI. The CDR3 runs 11 residues. Trimming cost V 5 bases and J 4 bases, with 3 bases left between them. The CDR3 DNA follows: TGTGCCAGCAGTACTAAAAACATTCAGTACTTC. This codes for CASSTKNIQYF.

V usage is TRBV9 and J usage is TRBJ2-6; no definite D call. The CDR3 extends over 13 amino acids. The germline V gene encodes CDR1 SGDLS and CDR2 YYNGEE. Trimming took 6 bases from V and 0 from J, leaving 4 bases between them. The CDR3 DNA is TGTGCCAGCATGAGCTCTGGGGCCAACGTCCTGACTTTC. Translated, it gives CASMSSGANVLTF.

The chain links TRBV9 to TRBJ2-3; TRBD2 aligns across 7 bases. The germline V gene encodes CDR1 SGDLS and CDR2 YYNGEE. V dropped 4 bases and J dropped 6; count of bases not matched to a gene: 11. This CDR3 is built from 15 residues. CDR3 DNA sequence: TGTGCCAGCAGCCGTTTGGGGGAGGGGAGGGATACGCAGTATTTT. It yields the protein CASSRLGEGRDTQYF. The complete variable domain, with remaining parts taken from reference TRBV9 and TRBJ2-3, reads DSGVTQTPKHLITATGQRVTLRCSPRSGDLSVYWYQQSLDQGLQFLIQYYNGEERAKGNILERFSAQQFPDLHSELNLSSLELGDSALYFCASSRLGEGRDTQYFGPGTRLTVL.

J is TRBJ1-4 and V is TRBV5-5, with a weak D call TRBD1 (5 bases). V was cut by 6 bases and J by 8 bases, with 17 bases left in between. Germline V CDR1 and CDR2: SGHKS, YYEKEE (reference sequence). The CDR3 contains 14 residues. This CDR3 is CASTARAFGEKLFF. The CDR3 nucleotides are TGTGCCAGCACCGCCAGGGCCTTTGGGGAAAAACTGTTTTTT. Based on the CDR3 plus reference TRBV5-5 and TRBJ1-4, the full variable domain is DAGVTQSPTHLIKTRGQQVTLRCSPISGHKSVSWYQQVLGQGPQFIFQYYEKEERGRGNFPDRFSARQFPNYSSELNVNALLLGDSALYLCASTARAFGEKLFFGSGTQLSVL.

The chain recombines TRBV10-2 with TRBJ1-3, with 8 bases aligning to TRBD1. The CDR3 is 15 amino acids. The ends lost 4 bases at V and 0 bases at J; junction bases unmatched: 2. Germline-derived CDR1 and CDR2 are WSHSY and SAAADI. The CDR3 sequence is CASSGGQGSGNTIYF. As DNA, the CDR3 is TGCGCCAGCAGTGGAGGACAGGGCTCTGGAAACACCATATATTTT.

V and J are TRBV18 and TRBJ1-2; D is unresolved. The germline gives CDR1 KGHSH, CDR2 LQKENI. V dropped 3 bases and J dropped 4 bases, with 15 bases sitting between them. The CDR3 consists of 15 residues. For the CDR3, the DNA is TGTGCCAGCTCACCCGATGGGAGGGTTGCCTATGGCTACACCTTC. Its translation: CASSPDGRVAYGYTF.

CDR3 DNA: TGTGCCAGTAGTCCCTGGAGGACTAGCAGCAATCAGCCCCAGCATTTT. It codes for CASSPWRTSSNQPQHF. The chain joins TRBV19 to TRBJ1-5; D is ambiguous. V gave up 5 bases and J gave up 1 base, with 15 bases separating them. There are 16 residues in the CDR3. Germline V gene data show CDR1 as LNHDA and CDR2 as SQIVND (reference sequence).

The chain combines TRBV27 with TRBJ2-2; TRBD1 matches at 7 bases. The germline V gene has CDR1 MNHEY and CDR2 SMNVEV (reference sequence). V was clipped by 3 bases and J by 1 base; unmatched bases: 5. There are 16 residues in the CDR3. CDR3 loop: CASSFSGTVNTGELFF. In DNA, the CDR3 is TGTGCCAGCAGTTTTTCCGGGACAGTGAACACCGGGGAGCTGTTTTTT.

This clone was recorded a few times. The chain employs TRBV5-1 and TRBJ1-5; D ambiguous. In germline, CDR1 is SGHRS, CDR2 YFSETQ. CDR3 length: 18 residues. The V end was cut by 4 bases, the J end by 0 bases, with 20 bases between. The CDR3: CASSPYARRHISNQPQHF. In nucleotides, the CDR3 is TGCGCCAGCAGCCCATATGCCAGGAGGCATATTAGCAATCAGCCCCAGCATTTT. Complete variable domain (other parts from reference TRBV5-1 and TRBJ1-5): KAGVTQTPRYLIKTRGQQVTLSCSPISGHRSVSWYQQTPGQGLQFLFEYFSETQRNKGNFPGRFSGRQFSNSRSEMNVSTLELGDSALYLCASSPYARRHISNQPQHFGDGTRLSIL.

The genes are TRBV19 and TRBJ2-7; 8 bases fit TRBD1. The CDR3 sequence is 14 residues long. Germline V gene sequence: CDR1 LNHDA, CDR2 SQIVND (reference sequence). Trimming cost V 5 bases and J 5 bases; bases outside gene matches: 8. This chain's CDR3 is CASSDRGPPDEQYF. The CDR3 DNA is TGTGCCAGTAGTGACAGGGGACCTCCTGACGAGCAGTACTTC. The full variable domain, completed using reference TRBV19 and TRBJ2-7, is DGGITQSPKYLFRKEGQNVTLSCEQNLNHDAMYWYRQDPGQGLRLIYYSQIVNDFQKGDIAEGYSVSREKKESFPLTVTSAQKNPTAFYLCASSDRGPPDEQYFGPGTRLTVT.

This clone was detected only a few times. The chain joins TRBV19 to TRBJ2-1, with 15 bases matching TRBD2. Germline lookup yields CDR1 LNHDA and CDR2 SQIVND (reference sequence). The CDR3 totals 18 residues. Trimming cost V 5 bases and J 0 bases; bases outside gene matches: 5. The CDR3 nucleotides are TGTGCCAGTAGTGTGGGACTAGCGGGAGGTCTCTCCTACAATGAGCAGTTCTTC. Encoded protein: CASSVGLAGGLSYNEQFF.

The rearrangement links TRBV19 to TRBJ2-3, with TRBD2 as a possible D gene (5 bases). Germline-derived CDR1 and CDR2 are LNHDA and SQIVND (reference sequence). The CDR3 loop spans 16 amino acids. Trimming took 2 bases from V and 5 from J, leaving 17 bases between them. The CDR3 bases are TGTGCCAGTAGTATAAGTTGGTCAGCGGTGGGAGATACGCAGTATTTT. Protein product: CASSISWSAVGDTQYF.

CDR3 sequence (DNA): TGCGCCAGCAGCTTGGCAACGGGGACACCCTACAATGAGCAGTTCTTC. This codes for CASSLATGTPYNEQFF. This chain uses TRBV5-1 with TRBJ2-1; weak D call: TRBD1 (6 bases). Trimming shortened V by 0 bases and J by 2 bases, and 12 bases separated the two germline ends. Germline lookup yields CDR1 SGHRS and CDR2 YFSETQ. There are 16 residues in the CDR3.

This clone was found once. The chain uses TRBV11-2 and TRBJ2-7; no clear D. The CDR3 extends over 11 amino acids. The V end lost 5 bases, the J end lost 3 bases, and 5 bases lay between the germline ends. Germline CDR1 SGHAT, CDR2 FQNNGV. CDR3 sequence reads: CASSVYYEQYF. As DNA, the CDR3 is TGTGCCAGCAGCGTCTACTACGAGCAGTACTTC.

Written as DNA, the CDR3 is TGTGCCAGCAGTTCAGGGCGGAGTCGGGATACGCAGTATTTT. Its protein is CASSSGRSRDTQYF. The V and J genes are TRBV6-5 and TRBJ2-3; possible D gene TRBD1, 5 bases. The V gene's germline CDR1 is MNHEY and CDR2 SVGAGI. V was pared by 4 bases and J by 6 bases, with 14 bases between. The CDR3 has 14 residues.

This chain connects TRBV7-2 to TRBJ1-2; 9 bases line up with TRBD1. Germline V gene data show CDR1 as SGHTA and CDR2 as FQGNSA. The ends lost 5 bases at V and 7 bases at J; junction bases unmatched: 11. This CDR3 region has 15 residues. CDR3 loop: CASSQFGTGRAGYTF. Here the CDR3 DNA reads TGTGCCAGCAGCCAATTCGGGACAGGGCGGGCTGGCTACACCTTC.

This chain uses TRBV2 with TRBJ1-1; D perhaps matches TRBD1 (5 bases). V was cut by 7 bases and J by 6 bases, with 15 bases left in between. This CDR3 spans 13 amino acids. Germline V CDR1 and CDR2: SNHLY, FYNNEI. CDR3 DNA sequence: TGTGCCAGCATGTCAGGGTTCGTCTCTGAAGCTTTCTTT. Protein sequence: CASMSGFVSEAFF.